A selection of T cell receptor beta chains follows, all from one sample in a study of T cells after yellow fever vaccination. TCRdb reanalysed the 5' RACE reads using MiXCR and keeps one entry per CDR3 protein. The repertoire holds approximately 600,000 distinct CDR3 sequences, around 12% seen once, with about 15% in the top ten. The sample was PBMCs, taken on the day of the yellow fever booster vaccination. These receptors all come from a man aged 30 to 45 who received the YFV17D yellow fever vaccine. The CDR3 runs from the conserved cysteine through the conserved F or W. Fields, in order: J gene, V gene, clone size, D gene, CDR3 DNA, CDR3 protein. D genes are given only for firm matches. Not all rows give a size; the values are once, few, many and, for expanded clones, a class.

>TRBJ2-5|TRBV5-1|few|TRBD2
TGCGCCAGCAGTTCCCCGAGCGGGAAAGAGACCCAGTACTTC
CASSSPSGKETQYF
>TRBJ2-5|TRBV19|NA|TRBD1
TGTGCCAGTTCCCAGGGGGCGTTGGAGACCCAGTACTTC
CASSQGALETQYF
>TRBJ2-7|TRBV15|NA|NA
TGTGCCACCAGCAGAGACCGGGCTAGTCTAAGCTACGAGCAGTACTTC
CATSRDRASLSYEQYF
>TRBJ2-2|TRBV5-1|few|TRBD1
TGCGCCAGCAGCGACAGGGGGCGACACACCGGGGAGCTGTTTTTT
CASSDRGRHTGELFF
>TRBJ2-2|TRBV29-1|few|NA
TGCAGCGGCGAGACGAACACCGGGGAGCTGTTTTTT
CSGETNTGELFF
>TRBJ2-5|TRBV6-5|NA|TRBD2
TGTGCCAGCAGTTACGGGGGGGGTGGCAGACAAGAGACCCAGTACTTC
CASSYGGGGRQETQYF
>TRBJ2-3|TRBV7-9|NA|NA
TGTGCCAGCAGCTTAGGTCCAGATTGGGATACGCAGTATTTT
CASSLGPDWDTQYF
>TRBJ2-5|TRBV20-1|few|TRBD1
TGCAGTGCTCCCCCCGGGACAGGGGGTCAGGAGACCCAGTACTTC
CSAPPGTGGQETQYF
>TRBJ1-4|TRBV18|NA|NA
TGTGCCAGCTCACCGCGTAATGAAAAACTGTTTTTT
CASSPRNEKLFF
>TRBJ1-6|TRBV20-1|NA|NA
TGCAGTGCTAGAGATCGGTCGTATTCACCCCTCCACTTT
CSARDRSYSPLHF
>TRBJ2-1|TRBV20-1|few|NA
TGCAGTGGTACCCCTAAGGGCTCCTACAATGAGCAGTTCTTC
CSGTPKGSYNEQFF
>TRBJ2-7|TRBV27|NA|NA
TGTGCCAGCAGTTTGGCCCGGGCTCAAACGGGCGAGCAGTACTTC
CASSLARAQTGEQYF
>TRBJ2-5|TRBV7-9|few|NA
TGTGCCAGCAGCTTAGAAAACTCCCATCGGGAGACCCAGTACTTC
CASSLENSHRETQYF
>TRBJ2-6|TRBV10-3|many|NA
TGTGCCACCGAGGGCCACTCTGGGGCCAACGTCCTGACTTTC
CATEGHSGANVLTF
>TRBJ1-2|TRBV18|few|TRBD1
TGTGCCAGCTCACCACAAACCGGGACAGCTAACTATGGCTACACCTTC
CASSPQTGTANYGYTF
>TRBJ1-1|TRBV7-6|NA|NA
TGTGCCAGCAGCTTAGCGGTATCGAACACTGAAGCTTTCTTT
CASSLAVSNTEAFF
>TRBJ1-3|TRBV6-1|NA|NA
TGTGCCAGCAGTGAAAAGGCCGGACGGAACACCATATATTTT
CASSEKAGRNTIYF
>TRBJ2-6|TRBV5-1|NA|NA
TGCGCCAGCAGCTTGGTCGCATTGGAATCCCTAGGGGCCAACGTCCTGACTTTC
CASSLVALESLGANVLTF
>TRBJ2-1|TRBV20-1|NA|TRBD2
TGCAGTGCCGGTGGGAGCGGGAGTGCTCTTGGCAATGAGCAGTTCTTC
CSAGGSGSALGNEQFF
>TRBJ2-7|TRBV5-4|few|NA
TGTGCCACCGGGTCAGTCCGAGCCGAGCAGTACTTC
CATGSVRAEQYF
>TRBJ2-1|TRBV24-1|NA|TRBD2
TGTGCCACCAGTGATACCAGGCGGGAGAGCATGGACAATGAGCAGTTCTTC
CATSDTRRESMDNEQFF
>TRBJ1-5|TRBV9|NA|TRBD1
TGTGCCAGCAGCCAGGGACAGGGCCTAGCGGCTCCCCAGCATTTT
CASSQGQGLAAPQHF
>TRBJ2-7|TRBV3-1|few|TRBD2
TGTGCCAGCACCGAGACTAGCGGGATTGGCGAGCAGTACTTC
CASTETSGIGEQYF
>TRBJ2-4|TRBV18|NA|NA
TGTGCCAGCTCACTTGTGGGACTCAATGGAAACATTCAGTACTTC
CASSLVGLNGNIQYF
>TRBJ2-5|TRBV10-1|NA|NA
TGCGCCAGCAGTGCCCTCGGGGTGGAAGGGGACCAGTACTTC
CASSALGVEGDQYF
>TRBJ2-1|TRBV6-5|few|TRBD2
TGTGCCAGCAGTTACACCTCCGGCGGGAGTAAGGGTGAGCAGTTCTTC
CASSYTSGGSKGEQFF
>TRBJ2-3|TRBV27|NA|TRBD2
TGTGCCAGCAGTCCGGGACTAGCGGGAGGGCCGGGGATAGTAGATACGCAGTATTTT
CASSPGLAGGPGIVDTQYF
>TRBJ1-4|TRBV12-3/TRBV12-4|few|NA
TGTGCCAGCAGTTTAGCCGACGGTTCTAATGAAAAACTGTTTTTT
CASSLADGSNEKLFF
>TRBJ1-2|TRBV7-2|many|NA
TGTGCCAGCAGCCCCGGACGGAACTATGGCTACACCTTC
CASSPGRNYGYTF
>TRBJ2-3|TRBV9|NA|TRBD1
TGTGCCAGCAGCGTAGGGACAGGGTTTTTGGATACGCAGTATTTT
CASSVGTGFLDTQYF
>TRBJ1-2|TRBV20-1|NA|NA
TGCAGTGCTGGGGGCTCCTTGGAACTTGGCTATGGCTACACCTTC
CSAGGSLELGYGYTF
>TRBJ1-1|TRBV20-1|many|TRBD1
TGCAGTGCTAGAGATCAGCAGGGGGTCACTGAAGCTTTCTTT
CSARDQQGVTEAFF
>TRBJ1-5|TRBV19|NA|NA
TGTGCCAGTAGTCCAGAGAGCAGCACCAATCAGCCCCAGCATTTT
CASSPESSTNQPQHF
>TRBJ1-1|TRBV7-8|many|NA
TGTGCCAGCAGCTCATATAACAGGGATGGAACTGAAGCTTTCTTT
CASSSYNRDGTEAFF
>TRBJ2-7|TRBV11-1|few|TRBD1
TGTGCCAGCCGGCGGACAGGGGGCTCACTGCAGTACTTC
CASRRTGGSLQYF
>TRBJ1-2|TRBV9|NA|NA
TGTGCCAGCAGCGTAGGGGGCCGACCCTATGGCTACACCTTC
CASSVGGRPYGYTF
>TRBJ2-3|TRBV30|NA|TRBD2
TGTGCCTGGAGTGCCGGGACTAGCGGCTGGGATACGCAGTATTTT
CAWSAGTSGWDTQYF
>TRBJ2-2|TRBV6-1|few|NA
TGTGCCAGCAGTCAAAACCCCCCTGATACCGGGGAGCTGTTTTTT
CASSQNPPDTGELFF
>TRBJ1-1|TRBV12-3/TRBV12-4|NA|NA
TGTGCCAGCAGTTTTCGTCCCCCCGTCCTAGAAATAAACACTGAAGCTTTCTTT
CASSFRPPVLEINTEAFF
>TRBJ1-2|TRBV27|few|NA
TGTGCCAGCAGTCCAGGTGGATTCTCTGGCTACACCTTC
CASSPGGFSGYTF
>TRBJ2-3|TRBV11-2|few|NA
TGTGCCAGCAGCCTGGGTTCCGCCAGGTTAACAGATACGCAGTATTTT
CASSLGSARLTDTQYF